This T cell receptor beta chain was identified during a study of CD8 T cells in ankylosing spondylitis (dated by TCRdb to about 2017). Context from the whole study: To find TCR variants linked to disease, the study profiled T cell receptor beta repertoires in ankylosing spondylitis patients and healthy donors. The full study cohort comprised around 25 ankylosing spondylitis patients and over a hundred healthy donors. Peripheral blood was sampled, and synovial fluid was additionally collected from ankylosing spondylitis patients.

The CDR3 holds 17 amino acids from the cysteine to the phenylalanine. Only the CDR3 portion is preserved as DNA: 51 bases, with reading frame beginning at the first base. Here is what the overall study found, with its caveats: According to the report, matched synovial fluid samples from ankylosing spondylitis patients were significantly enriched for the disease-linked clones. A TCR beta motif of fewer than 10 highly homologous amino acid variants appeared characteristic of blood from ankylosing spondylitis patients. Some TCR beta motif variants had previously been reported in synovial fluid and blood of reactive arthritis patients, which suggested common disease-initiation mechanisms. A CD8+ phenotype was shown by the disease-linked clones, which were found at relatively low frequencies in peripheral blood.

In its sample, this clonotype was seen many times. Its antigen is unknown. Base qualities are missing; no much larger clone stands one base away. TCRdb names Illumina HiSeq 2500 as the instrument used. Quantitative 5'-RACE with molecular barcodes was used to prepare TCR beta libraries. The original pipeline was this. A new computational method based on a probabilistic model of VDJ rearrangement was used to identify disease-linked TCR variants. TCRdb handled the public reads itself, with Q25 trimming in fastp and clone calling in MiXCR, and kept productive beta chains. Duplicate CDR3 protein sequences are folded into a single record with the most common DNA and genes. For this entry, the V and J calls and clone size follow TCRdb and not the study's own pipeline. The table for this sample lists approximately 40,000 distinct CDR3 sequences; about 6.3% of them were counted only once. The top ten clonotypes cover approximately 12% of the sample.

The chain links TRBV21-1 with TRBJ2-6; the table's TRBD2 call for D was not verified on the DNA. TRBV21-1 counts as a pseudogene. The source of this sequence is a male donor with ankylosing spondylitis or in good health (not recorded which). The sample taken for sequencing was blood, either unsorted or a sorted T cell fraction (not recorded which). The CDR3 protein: CASSRVRVRYGANVLTF. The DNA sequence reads TGTGCCAGCAGCCGGGTGCGGGTAAGGTACGGGGCCAACGTCCTGACTTTC.